The 10 T cell receptor beta chains presented below share a single source sample, sequenced in a study of blood T cell repertoires in COVID-19. Assay: immunoSEQ multiplex PCR; the TCRdb copy retains only in-frame clones and omits some. Of around 180,000 clones detected, approximately 86% appear once; the ten largest clones hold more than 8%. Material for sequencing was peripheral blood. These receptors originate from a woman older than 75 with acute or convalescent COVID-19.

J is TRBJ2-2 and V is TRBV9; 9 nucleotides align to TRBD2. The CDR3 runs 16 residues. Looked up from germline, CDR1 is SGDLS and CDR2 is YYNGEE. After removal of 3 bases from V and 7 bases from J, the junction contained 10 bases not matched to a gene. CDR3 sequence (DNA): TGTGCCAGCAGCGCCGGGACTAGCCCCGATTACGGGGAGCTGTTTTTT. The encoded protein is CASSAGTSPDYGELFF.

CDR3 region: CASGSNRRTEAFF. CDR3 sequence (DNA): TGTGCTAGTGGTTCGAACAGAAGGACTGAAGCTTTCTTT. The chain joins TRBV12-5 to TRBJ1-1, with no clear D. V was shortened by 4 bases and J by 5 bases, with 11 bases between the two germline ends. The CDR3 runs 13 residues. Germline V gene sequence: CDR1 LGHNT, CDR2 FRNRAP.

CDR3: CAQPARAYGYTF. In DNA form, the CDR3 reads TGTGCCCAACCAGCCAGGGCCTATGGCTACACCTTC. This chain links TRBV5-8 with TRBJ1-2, with D possibly being TRBD1 (5 bases). Germline lookup yields CDR1 SGHTS and CDR2 YDEGEE. V shed 10 bases and J shed 4 bases, with 14 bases lying between them. The CDR3 extends over 12 amino acids.

The rearrangement links TRBV3-1 (or the pseudogene TRBV3-2) to TRBJ1-1; maybe TRBD1 (6 bases). The CDR3 has 16 amino acids. Looked up from germline, CDR1 is LGHDT and CDR2 is YNNKEL (reference sequence). V dropped 4 bases and J dropped 0 bases, with 15 bases sitting between them. The CDR3 DNA reads as TGTGCCAGCAGCCCCTACGGACAGTTAATGAACACTGAAGCTTTCTTT. Amino acids: CASSPYGQLMNTEAFF.

This CDR3 reads CAIRIAGGPYNEQFF. CDR3 in DNA: TGTGCCATCAGGATAGCGGGGGGGCCCTACAATGAGCAGTTCTTC. The chain employs TRBV10-3 and TRBJ2-1; the match to TRBD2 covers 11 bases. CDR1 is ENHRY, CDR2 SYGVKD, per germline. V dropped 6 bases and J dropped 2; count of bases not matched to a gene: 3. The CDR3 is made up of 15 amino acids.

The rearrangement links TRBV7-9 to TRBJ2-7, with 8 nucleotides matching TRBD1. Germline CDR1 is SEHNR and CDR2 is FQNEAQ (reference sequence). With 4 bases clipped from V and 4 bases from J, the junction kept 9 bases outside the gene matches. The CDR3 is made up of 15 amino acids. CDR3 in amino acids: CASSSPQGARYEQYF. In DNA, the CDR3 is TGTGCCAGCAGCTCCCCTCAGGGGGCGAGGTACGAGCAGTACTTC.

The rearrangement joins TRBV3-1 (or the pseudogene TRBV3-2) to TRBJ2-7; TRBD1 is a possible D gene (6 bases). Germline lookup yields CDR1 LGHDT and CDR2 YNNKEL (reference sequence). Trimming took 4 bases from V and 7 from J, leaving 29 bases between them. This CDR3 region has 18 residues. CDR3 sequence: CASSPRLGGANSLGEQYF. Here the CDR3 DNA reads TGTGCCAGCAGCCCCCGTTTAGGGGGAGCAAACTCCCTGGGGGAGCAGTACTTC.

The chain couples TRBV19 to TRBJ2-7; 8 bases are shared with TRBD2. This CDR3 has 16 residues. Germline CDR1 is LNHDA and CDR2 is SQIVND (reference sequence). V lost 5 bases, J lost 5 bases, and 14 bases stayed unmatched. CDR3 coding DNA: TGTGCCAGTAGTGACCCCCACAGCGGGAGATCCCACGAGCAGTACTTC. This encodes CASSDPHSGRSHEQYF.

The chain has TRBV9 and TRBJ2-3; 9 nucleotides agree with TRBD2. The CDR3 totals 16 residues. V dropped 0 bases and J dropped 2; count of bases not matched to a gene: 4. In germline, CDR1 is SGDLS, CDR2 YYNGEE. The chain's CDR3 is CASSVGGRGVTDTQYF. In DNA, the CDR3 is TGTGCCAGCAGCGTAGGCGGGAGGGGAGTCACAGATACGCAGTATTTT.

The gene calls are TRBV7-7 and TRBJ1-2, with TRBD1 matching 7 bases. The ends lost 2 bases at V and 0 bases at J; junction bases unmatched: 24. CDR1 and CDR2 (germline): SSHAT, FNYEAQ (reference sequence). This CDR3 has 22 residues. The CDR3 bases are TGTGCCAGCAGCTTAACCCCTGGGGTAGATGACAGGGCCCTAAACACTAACTATGGCTACACCTTC. This codes for CASSLTPGVDDRALNTNYGYTF.